The 25 T cell receptor beta chains reported below all come from one sample, sequenced in a study of monozygotic twins with inflammatory bowel disease. Following a re-call of the 5' RACE reads, TCRdb has one entry per CDR3 protein and lacks DNA. This table lists tens of thousands of distinct CDR3 sequences. Sequencing was carried out using blood. Receptor source: a human donor with ulcerative colitis or Crohn's disease, or a healthy co-twin of an affected twin (not recorded which).

The rearrangement joins TRBV10-3 to TRBJ2-3. Germline assignment: CDR1 ENHRY and CDR2 SYGVKD. This CDR3 region has 13 residues. The CDR3 spells CAISVKGADTQYF.

The rearrangement joins TRBV7-2 to TRBJ2-5; TCRdb selects TRBD1, and the lack of DNA leaves this call unchecked. Germline CDR1 and CDR2: SGHTA and FQGNSA. This CDR3 is built from 14 residues. The CDR3 loop reads CASSSPGGGETQYF.

The genes are TRBV18 and TRBJ2-3; TCRdb reports TRBD1, a call that lacks DNA to check it against. This CDR3 has 15 amino acids. Germline CDR1 is KGHSH and CDR2 is LQKENI. The CDR3 sequence is CASSPVQGPTDTQYF.

This rearrangement joins TRBV20-1 to TRBJ1-1. The CDR3 length is 13 residues. Germline-derived CDR1 and CDR2 are DFQATT and SNEGSKA (reference sequence). The CDR3 region is CSASRQPNTEAFF.

The rearrangement links TRBV20-1 to TRBJ1-4; as DNA is missing, the TRBD1 call by TCRdb cannot be tested. The CDR3 spans 15 residues. The germline gives CDR1 DFQATT, CDR2 SNEGSKA (reference sequence). The CDR3 region is CSARSWDRVDEKLFF.

The rearrangement uses TRBV25-1 and TRBJ2-5; the D call from TCRdb, TRBD1, cannot be confirmed without DNA. The germline gives CDR1 MGHDK, CDR2 SYGVNS. The CDR3 runs 13 residues. The CDR3 sequence is CASSYTGDETQYF.

V and J are TRBV10-3 and TRBJ1-6. Germline assignment: CDR1 ENHRY and CDR2 SYGVKD. The CDR3 covers 17 residues. CDR3 region: CAISPFREVGNGSPLHF.

The chain carries TRBV7-2 and TRBJ2-7; checking the TCRdb D call of TRBD2 is not possible without DNA. The CDR3 consists of 15 residues. The germline CDR1 and CDR2 sequences are SGHTA and FQGNSA. The CDR3 sequence: CASSLVGTGLYEQYF.

The chain joins TRBV19 to TRBJ2-2. The CDR3 loop spans 16 amino acids. Per germline, CDR1 LNHDA and CDR2 SQIVND (reference sequence). CDR3 region: CASSIAWQAITGELFF.

The rearrangement joins TRBV5-5 to TRBJ1-1; the TRBD1 assignment by TCRdb is unverifiable without DNA. This CDR3 contains 15 residues. Germline CDR1 is SGHKS and CDR2 is YYEKEE (reference sequence). CDR3 residues: CASSSEQGVNTEAFF.

The CDR3 reads CASSPDGLYEQYF. The chain employs TRBV7-9 and TRBJ2-7. In germline, CDR1 is SEHNR, CDR2 FQNEAQ (reference sequence). This CDR3 has 13 amino acids.

The genes are TRBV12-3 or TRBV12-4 and TRBJ1-4; as DNA is missing, the TRBD1 call by TCRdb cannot be tested. CDR3 length: 18 residues. Here the CDR3 reads CASTSSSITGGTNEKLFF.

V is TRBV6-1 and J is TRBJ2-6. CDR1 is MNHNS, CDR2 SASEGT, per germline. This CDR3 has 16 residues. CDR3 amino acids: CASSDPTDSGANVLTF.

This chain connects TRBV10-2 to TRBJ1-5; TCRdb picks TRBD1, but there is no DNA to check that call. The CDR3 covers 13 residues. Germline CDR1 WSHSY, CDR2 SAAADI. CDR3 region: CASSGQGHQPQHF.

V usage is TRBV7-2 and J usage is TRBJ1-1. Germline CDR1 SGHTA, CDR2 FQGNSA. The CDR3 runs to 15 residues. CDR3 amino acids: CASSPLWGANTEAFF.

The rearrangement uses TRBV10-3 and TRBJ1-1; there is no DNA to check the TCRdb D call of TRBD1. The germline gives CDR1 ENHRY, CDR2 SYGVKD. CDR3 size: 15 residues. Here the CDR3 reads CAIRGTGRGNTEAFF.

The rearrangement uses TRBV29-1 and TRBJ2-5; checking the TCRdb D call of TRBD2 is not possible without DNA. Germline CDR1 SQVTM, CDR2 ANQGSEA. This CDR3 is 12 amino acids long. The CDR3 sequence: CSARPYVETQYF.

This chain's CDR3 is CASSYVSQRQPQHF. This chain connects TRBV6-2 or TRBV6-3 to TRBJ1-5. Germline CDR1 and CDR2: MNHEY and SVGEGT. The CDR3 is 14 amino acids.

The chain has TRBV20-1 and TRBJ2-5; TCRdb's D gene call, TRBD1, goes unchecked for lack of DNA. Germline V CDR1 and CDR2: DFQATT, SNEGSKA (reference sequence). This CDR3 is 15 amino acids long. The CDR3 is CSATNRAVSQETQYF.

The chain recombines TRBV11-2 with TRBJ2-5; no DNA is available, so the TRBD2 call from TCRdb remains unchecked. The CDR3 has 17 amino acids. Germline V CDR1 and CDR2: SGHAT, FQNNGV. The CDR3 sequence is CASSLDRASGGGETQYF.

This rearrangement joins TRBV18 to TRBJ2-6. This CDR3 is 18 amino acids long. Germline V gene lookup returns CDR1 KGHSH and CDR2 LQKENI. The CDR3 reads CASSPVQQAFSGANVLTF.

The chain carries TRBV27 and TRBJ2-3; TCRdb returns TRBD1, unconfirmable since there is no DNA. The CDR3 is 16 amino acids. Germline V lookup: CDR1 MNHEY, CDR2 SMNVEV (reference sequence). This CDR3 is CASSLNAGGGTDTQYF.

This chain connects TRBV13 to TRBJ2-7; TCRdb names TRBD1, which stays unverified in the absence of DNA. This CDR3 has 15 residues. CDR1 and CDR2 from the germline V gene are PRHDT and FYEKMQ (reference sequence). CDR3 in amino acids: CASSYRRQESYEQYF. Full variable domain (remainder filled in from reference TRBV13 and TRBJ2-7): AAGVIQSPRHLIKEKRETATLKCYPIPRHDTVYWYQQGPGQDPQFLISFYEKMQSDKGSIPDRFSAQQFSDYHSELNMSSLELGDSALYFCASSYRRQESYEQYFGPGTRLTVT.

The chain employs TRBV5-6 and TRBJ1-2. CDR1 is SGHDT, CDR2 YYEEEE, per germline. This CDR3 region has 16 residues. The CDR3 region is CASSPRRVATNYGYTF.

The chain joins TRBV2 to TRBJ1-3. The CDR3 runs to 12 residues. Germline CDR1 is SNHLY and CDR2 is FYNNEI. CDR3 in amino acids: CASKAGGNTIYF.